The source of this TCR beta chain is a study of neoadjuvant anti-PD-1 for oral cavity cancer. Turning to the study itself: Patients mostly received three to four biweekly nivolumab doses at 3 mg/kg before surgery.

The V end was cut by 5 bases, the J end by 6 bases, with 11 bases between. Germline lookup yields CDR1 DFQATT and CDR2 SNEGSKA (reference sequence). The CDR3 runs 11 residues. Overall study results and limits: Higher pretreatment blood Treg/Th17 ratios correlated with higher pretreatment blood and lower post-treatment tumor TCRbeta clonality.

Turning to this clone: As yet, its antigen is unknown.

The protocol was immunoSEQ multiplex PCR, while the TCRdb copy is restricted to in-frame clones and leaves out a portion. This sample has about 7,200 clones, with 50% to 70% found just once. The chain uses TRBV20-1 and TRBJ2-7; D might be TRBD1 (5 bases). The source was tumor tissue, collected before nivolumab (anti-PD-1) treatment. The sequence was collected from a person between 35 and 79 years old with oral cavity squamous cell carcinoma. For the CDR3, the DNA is TGCAGTGCTTATAGGGGCAGCGAGCAGTACTTC. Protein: CSAYRGSEQYF.